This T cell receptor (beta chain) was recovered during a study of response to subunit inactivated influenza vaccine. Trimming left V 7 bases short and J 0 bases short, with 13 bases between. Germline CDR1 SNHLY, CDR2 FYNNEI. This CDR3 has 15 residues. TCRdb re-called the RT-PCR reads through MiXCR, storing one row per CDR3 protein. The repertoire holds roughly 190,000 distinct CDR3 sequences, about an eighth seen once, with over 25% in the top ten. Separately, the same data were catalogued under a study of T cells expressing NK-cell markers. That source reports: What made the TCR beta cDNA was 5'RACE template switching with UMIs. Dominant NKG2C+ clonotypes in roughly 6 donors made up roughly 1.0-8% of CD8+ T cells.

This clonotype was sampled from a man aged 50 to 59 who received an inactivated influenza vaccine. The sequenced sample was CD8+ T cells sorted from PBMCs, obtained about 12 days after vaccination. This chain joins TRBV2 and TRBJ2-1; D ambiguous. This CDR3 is CASTGGFCSYNEQFF. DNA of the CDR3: TGTGCCAGCACGGGCGGCTTTTGCTCCTACAATGAGCAGTTCTTC.